The rows below give T cell receptor beta chains drawn from one sample of a study of beta chain features in type 1 diabetes. The data were produced by immunoSEQ multiplex PCR, yet TCRdb's version contains in-frame clones alone and is incomplete. Among more than 100,000 clones listed, 16% were seen once. Sample: central memory CD4+ T cells from blood. These receptors were collected from a man aged 25-40 years with type 1 diabetes. Both conserved end residues are part of each CDR3. A D gene is named only where the DNA matches it firmly. Size is stated for part of the rows, as once, few or many counts, or as a class when the clone is expanded.

>TRBV29-1|TRBJ1-2|few|TRBD1
TGCAGCGTGGGGACAGGGGTTGGCTACACCTTC
CSVGTGVGYTF
>TRBV5-8|TRBJ1-2|many|-
TGTGCCAGCAGCTTAGCGTTCGTCGCTAACTATGGCTACACCTTC
CASSLAFVANYGYTF
>TRBV5-1|TRBJ2-2|-|-
TGCGCCAGCAGCCTCAGGGCTTTCACCGGGGAGCTGTTTTTT
CASSLRAFTGELFF
>TRBV7-2|TRBJ2-1|-|-
TGTGCCAGCAGCCTAAGACTCGAGTCCTACAATGAGCAGTTCTTC
CASSLRLESYNEQFF
>TRBV9|TRBJ2-6|-|-
TGTGCCAGCAGCGCCGGGGGTGACGTCCTGACTTTC
CASSAGGDVLTF
>TRBV5-1|TRBJ2-2|many|-
TGCGCCAGCAAGGCAGGGGCATCTATCGCGAACACCGGGGAGCTGTTTTTT
CASKAGASIANTGELFF
>TRBV10-3|TRBJ2-1|few|TRBD2
TGTGCCATCAGTGAAGGCAGCGGGAGCCCTTCCTACAATGAGCAGTTCTTC
CAISEGSGSPSYNEQFF
>TRBV6-5|TRBJ2-3|-|-
TGTGCCAGCAGAGTTAACACAGATACGCAGTATTTT
CASRVNTDTQYF
>TRBV6-6|TRBJ1-6|-|TRBD1
TGTGCCAGCAGCTGGGACAGAAGTTCACCCCTCCACTTT
CASSWDRSSPLHF
>TRBV2|TRBJ2-1|-|TRBD1
TGTGCCTCCCCGAAGACAGGGTCGAACAATGAGCAGTTCTTC
CASPKTGSNNEQFF
>TRBV4-1|TRBJ1-2|few|-
TGCGCCAGCAGCCTTACCGAGGTGGATGGCTACACCTTC
CASSLTEVDGYTF
>TRBV7-2|TRBJ2-1|-|TRBD2
TGTGCCAGCAGCTTAGTAAGAACTAGCGGGGGGGCAAGGGAGCAGTTCTTC
CASSLVRTSGGAREQFF
>TRBV6-6|TRBJ2-5|-|-
TGTGCCAGCAGTTACAATGGAGGGTTGGAGACCCAGTACTTC
CASSYNGGLETQYF
>TRBV15|TRBJ2-5|-|-
TGTGCCACCAGCAGAGTTCGGGGGCAAGAGACCCAGTACTTC
CATSRVRGQETQYF
>TRBV11-1|TRBJ1-1|few|-
TGTGCCAGCAGCTCCCGGGGAGGCCTGGATAACACTGAAGCTTTCTTT
CASSSRGGLDNTEAFF
>TRBV4-3|TRBJ1-2|few|-
TGCGCCAGCAGCCAACGTCAGGGCCAATATGGCTACACCTTC
CASSQRQGQYGYTF
>TRBV4-2|TRBJ2-1|-|TRBD2
TGTGCCAGCAGCCAAGCGGGACTAGCGGGGGTAACCGCCTACAATGAGCAGTTCTTC
CASSQAGLAGVTAYNEQFF
>TRBV10-3|TRBJ2-7|-|-
TGTGCCATCGGAGGGACGGGATACGAGCAGTACTTC
CAIGGTGYEQYF
>TRBV11-2|TRBJ1-6|few|-
TGTGCCAGCAGCTTCTTCTCCTATAATTCACCCCTCCACTTT
CASSFFSYNSPLHF
>TRBV5-6|TRBJ2-3|many|-
TGTGCCAGCAGCTTACGGGGAATAGATACGCAGTATTTT
CASSLRGIDTQYF
>TRBV9|TRBJ1-5|few|-
TGTGCCAGCAGCGTAGGCATAAATAGCAATCAGCCCCAGCATTTT
CASSVGINSNQPQHF
>TRBV18|TRBJ1-2|-|-
TGTGCCAGCTCACCCAGGGGTGAATATGGCTACACCTTC
CASSPRGEYGYTF
>TRBV15|TRBJ2-1|few|TRBD1
TGTGCCACCAGCAGACAGGGGGCTAGGTCCTACAATGAGCAGTTCTTC
CATSRQGARSYNEQFF
>TRBV9|TRBJ1-2|few|-
TGTGCCAGCAGCGGCAGGATAAGGAGGGTCAATGGCTACACCTTC
CASSGRIRRVNGYTF
>TRBV19|TRBJ1-5|few|-
TGTGCCTCCAATCACCCGGGGAGCAATCAGCCCCAGCATTTT
CASNHPGSNQPQHF
>TRBV27|TRBJ1-6|-|-
TGTGCCAGCAGATTACGGGACCCGCGACAGGCAAATAATTCACCCCTCCACTTT
CASRLRDPRQANNSPLHF
>TRBV7-8|TRBJ2-7|many|-
TGTGCCAGCAGCCCGCCCCGGTTCGCCTACGAGCAGTACTTC
CASSPPRFAYEQYF
>TRBV7-2|TRBJ2-7|-|-
TGTGCCAGCAGCTTGCAGGGGTCCTCCTACGAGCAGTACTTC
CASSLQGSSYEQYF
>TRBV9|TRBJ1-5|few|TRBD1
TGTGCCAGCAGCGTTGGGACAGACTATCAGCCCCAGCATTTT
CASSVGTDYQPQHF
>TRBV9|TRBJ2-1|once|-
TGTGCCAGCAGCGTAGGAGGTGAGCAGTTCTTC
CASSVGGEQFF
>TRBV6-1|TRBJ2-2|once|TRBD1
TGTGCCAGCAGGGGACAGATGAACACCGGGGAGCTGTTTTTT
CASRGQMNTGELFF
>TRBV7-6|TRBJ1-6|few|-
TGTGCCAGCAGCTTATTGGGGGTCGATTCACCCCTCCACTTT
CASSLLGVDSPLHF
>TRBV6-1|TRBJ1-6|-|TRBD1
TGTGCCAGCAAAAGACAGGGAGCGGATTCACCCCTCCACTTT
CASKRQGADSPLHF
>TRBV9|TRBJ2-7|few|-
TGTGCCAGCAGCGTAGCGTATGGAGGGGACTCACTATACGAGCAGTACTTC
CASSVAYGGDSLYEQYF
>TRBV18|TRBJ2-1|few|-
TGTGCCAGCTCACCATCAGGGCTACAGGGCAATGAGCAGTTCTTC
CASSPSGLQGNEQFF
>TRBV4-2|TRBJ2-3|few|TRBD2
TGTGCCAGCAGCCTAGGGACTAGCGGGAGCACAGATACGCAGTATTTT
CASSLGTSGSTDTQYF
>TRBV29-1|TRBJ2-2|few|-
TGCAGCGTTAACAGGGACTGGGCCGGGGAGCTGTTTTTT
CSVNRDWAGELFF
>TRBV29-1|TRBJ2-1|-|TRBD2
TGCAGCGTTCCCGGGACTAGCGGGGGGGCATTCAATGAGCAGTTCTTC
CSVPGTSGGAFNEQFF